This TCR beta chain was obtained from a study of molecular identifiers for immune sequencing clone quantification. Whole-study context: In replicates, RNA from roughly 21,000 or 96,000 naive CD8 cells was split five ways, four sequenced.

Remarks on this clonotype: What it recognizes is unknown. The junction does not match germline at one end; this may be a read error.

The CDR3 has 14 residues. CDR1 and CDR2 (germline): SGHAT, FQNNGV. Based on a CD8+CD4-CCR7+CD45RA+ profile, naive CD8 T cells were sorted. Notes on the study in general: The study found clones above 20 RNA copies held over 98% of effector molecules and under 1% in naive cells. Identical barcode-sharing TCR molecules could lead to underestimated sizes for highly expanded clones.

TCRdb itself ran the PCR reads through MiXCR, one entry per CDR3 protein. This table holds hundreds of thousands of distinct CDR3 sequences, 24% found once. Sequenced sample: naive CD8+ T cells from blood, with Jurkat cell RNA spiked in. The subset: FACS-sorted CD8+CD4-CCR7+CD45RA+ naive T cells. The gene calls are TRBV11-2 and TRBJ2-5; possible D gene TRBD1, 6 bases. This clonotype was obtained from a human donor in good health. Some libraries in this study had Jurkat cell RNA spiked in. The CDR3 loop is CASSLGPGAATRYF. The DNA of the CDR3 is TGTGCCAGCAGCTTAGGACCAGGGGCAGCGACCCGGTACTTC.